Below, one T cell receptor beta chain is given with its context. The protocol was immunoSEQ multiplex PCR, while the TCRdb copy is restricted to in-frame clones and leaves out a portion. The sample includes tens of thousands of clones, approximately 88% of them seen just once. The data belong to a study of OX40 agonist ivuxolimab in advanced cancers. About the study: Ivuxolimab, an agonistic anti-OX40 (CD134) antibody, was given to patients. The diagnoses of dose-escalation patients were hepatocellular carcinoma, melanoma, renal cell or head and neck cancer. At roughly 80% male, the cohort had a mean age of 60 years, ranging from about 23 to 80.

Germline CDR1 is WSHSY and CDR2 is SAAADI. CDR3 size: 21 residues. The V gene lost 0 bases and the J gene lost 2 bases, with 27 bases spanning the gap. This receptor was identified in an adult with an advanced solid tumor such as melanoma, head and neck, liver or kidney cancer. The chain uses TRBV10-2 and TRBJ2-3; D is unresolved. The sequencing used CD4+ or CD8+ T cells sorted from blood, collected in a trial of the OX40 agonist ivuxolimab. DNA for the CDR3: TGCGCCAGCAGTGAGTCGGCAGCCTGGGCCACCATAATCCGAAACACAGATACGCAGTATTTT. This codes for CASSESAAWATIIRNTDTQYF.